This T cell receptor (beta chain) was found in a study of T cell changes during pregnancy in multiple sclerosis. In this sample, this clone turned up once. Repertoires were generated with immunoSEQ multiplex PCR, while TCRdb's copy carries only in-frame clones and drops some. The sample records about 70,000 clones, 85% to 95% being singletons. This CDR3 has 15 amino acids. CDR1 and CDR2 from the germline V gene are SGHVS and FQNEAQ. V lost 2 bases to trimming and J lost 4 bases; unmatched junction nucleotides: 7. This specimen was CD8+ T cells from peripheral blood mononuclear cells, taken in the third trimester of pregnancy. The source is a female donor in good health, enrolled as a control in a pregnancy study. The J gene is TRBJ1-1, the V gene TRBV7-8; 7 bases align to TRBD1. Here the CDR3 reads CASSLSTGLGTEAFF. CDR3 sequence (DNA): TGTGCCAGCAGCTTATCGACAGGGTTGGGCACTGAAGCTTTCTTT.